This T cell receptor (beta chain) was sequenced during a study of T cells in tumors after PD-1 blockade. Sequenced by immunoSEQ multiplex PCR; TCRdb stores in-frame clones only, minus some. The sample holds 5,500 to 6,500 clones, around 80% seen once. V lost 3 bases and J lost 7, with 13 bases in between. Per the germline V gene, CDR1 is WSHSY and CDR2 is SAAADI. The CDR3 length is 14 residues. There are a few counts of this clone. This clonotype was sampled from a human donor with advanced basal cell or squamous cell carcinoma (not recorded which). Sequenced material: PBMCs, taken after anti-PD-1 therapy. The genes are TRBV10-2 and TRBJ1-5, with no clear D. The CDR3 nucleotides are TGCGCCAGCAGTGAAGCGGGGAACCTACAGCCCCAGCATTTT. This sequence encodes CASSEAGNLQPQHF.